The 9 T cell receptor beta chains in this list originate from one sample, sequenced in a study of radiation and T cells in renal cell carcinoma. Libraries were prepared by immunoSEQ multiplex PCR; TCRdb keeps only in-frame clonotypes and omits some of them. The data show 100,000 to 150,000 clones, 88% seen once. Specified time point: blood 2 weeks post-SBRT. Treatment in this sample: 15 Gy SBRT to primary tumor, nephrectomy 4 weeks later. The sequenced sample was blood, obtained from a patient whose treatment included radiotherapy and nephrectomy. Source of these receptors: a woman in her 70s with renal cell carcinoma.

The CDR3 sequence: CAWSAQTKGEAFF. The CDR3 DNA reads TGTGCCTGGAGTGCGCAGACAAAGGGTGAAGCTTTCTTT. This chain joins TRBV30 and TRBJ1-1; D gene uncertain. The CDR3 loop spans 13 amino acids. Germline V lookup: CDR1 GTSNPN, CDR2 SVGIG (reference sequence). Trimming took off 1 base at V and 7 bases at J, with 13 bases between the two ends.

This clone has just one count. The gene calls are TRBV4-1 and TRBJ1-2; D gene unclear. There are 14 residues in the CDR3. Trimming cost V 3 bases and J 2 bases, with 10 bases left between them. Germline CDR1 and CDR2: MGHRA and YSYEKL. The CDR3 nucleotides are TGCGCCAGCAGCCAGGGAGACGGGAACTATGGCTACACCTTC. Protein: CASSQGDGNYGYTF.

This CDR3 is CASSLGGGAETQYF. In nucleotides, the CDR3 is TGTGCCAGCAGCTTGGGCGGGGGGGCAGAGACCCAGTACTTC. The chain joins TRBV7-2 to TRBJ2-5; TRBD2 matches 9 bases. V lost 3 bases to trimming and J lost 4 bases; unmatched junction nucleotides: 3. This CDR3 spans 14 amino acids. Germline values: CDR1 SGHTA, CDR2 FQGNSA.

The V gene is TRBV25-1, the J gene TRBJ2-1, with 9 bases identical to TRBD2. The trim removed 5 bases at V and 6 bases at J, leaving 5 bases unmatched. The germline CDR1 and CDR2 sequences are MGHDK and SYGVNS. The CDR3 length is 14 residues. The CDR3 loop is CASSPLAGANEQFF. The DNA of the CDR3 is TGTGCCAGCAGTCCATTAGCGGGGGCCAATGAGCAGTTCTTC.

There are a few counts of this clone. The chain is built from TRBV29-1 and TRBJ1-1; 9 nucleotides agree with TRBD1. CDR1 and CDR2 from the germline V gene are SQVTM and ANQGSEA. The CDR3 loop spans 13 amino acids. V was clipped by 7 bases and J by 3 bases; unmatched bases: 6. The CDR3, as DNA: TGCAGCGGGAACAGGGGGCCGGACACTGAAGCTTTCTTT. Translated, it gives CSGNRGPDTEAFF.

This chain uses TRBV21-1 with TRBJ2-5; the D segment call TRBD1 is taken from the table without a DNA check. TRBV21-1 is deemed a pseudogene. The CDR3 sequence is 15 residues long. DNA of the CDR3: TGTGCCAGCCGTAGACGAGACAGGGAGAGGGAGACCCAGTACTTC. Protein: CASRRRDRERETQYF.

V gene TRBV29-1 combines with J gene TRBJ1-2; tentative D call: TRBD1 (6 bases). The CDR3 runs 13 residues. V shed 4 bases and J shed 7 bases, with 16 bases lying between them. The germline CDR1 and CDR2 sequences are SQVTM and ANQGSEA. As DNA, the CDR3 is TGCAGCGTTGCAGTCAGGGGATACGGTGGCTACACCTTC. Its translation: CSVAVRGYGGYTF.

This chain uses TRBV19 with TRBJ1-1; D is uncertain. CDR3 size: 14 residues. Germline V CDR1 and CDR2: LNHDA, SQIVND (reference sequence). Trimming took off 6 bases at V and 8 bases at J, with 19 bases between the two ends. Here the CDR3 reads CASRGLTGWSEAFF. CDR3 nucleotide sequence: TGTGCCAGTAGGGGCCTTACCGGCTGGTCGGAAGCTTTCTTT.

V is TRBV6-5 and J is TRBJ1-1; D uncertain. Per germline, CDR1 MNHEY and CDR2 SVGAGI. V was trimmed by 5 bases and J by 7 bases, leaving 14 bases between them. This CDR3 comprises 13 residues. CDR3 sequence: CASSKRETIEAFF. CDR3 in DNA: TGTGCCAGCAGTAAGCGGGAGACTATTGAAGCTTTCTTT.